The clone carrying this T cell receptor (beta chain) occurred a few times. The data stem from a study of identical twins. MiXCR, run by TCRdb on the 5' RACE reads, gives a single entry per CDR3 protein. The sample includes hundreds of thousands of distinct CDR3 sequences, approximately 13% of them seen just once. The sample was also linked to a second study, of yellow fever vaccine responses in identical twins.

Source material: PBMCs. The receptor was derived from a woman between 18 and 29 years old in good health.

The CDR3 loop is CASSALAGVVYNEQFF. The CDR3 DNA sequence: TGTGCCAGCAGTGCCCTAGCGGGCGTGGTGTACAATGAGCAGTTCTTC. The chain couples TRBV6-1 to TRBJ2-1; 8 bases map to TRBD2. With 4 bases clipped from V and 4 bases from J, the junction kept 9 bases outside the gene matches. CDR3 size: 16 residues. Germline V gene sequence: CDR1 MNHNS, CDR2 SASEGT.